This entry is about one TCR beta chain. Individual cDNA molecules were tagged with unique molecular identifiers, the study reported. TCRdb reprocessed the 5' RACE reads via MiXCR and lists one record per CDR3 protein. The sample yields about 98,000 distinct CDR3 sequences, over 10% seen once. Trimming removed 11 bases from V and 6 bases from J, with 10 bases in between. CDR1 is MNHEY and CDR2 is SMNVEV in the germline V gene (reference sequence). The CDR3 has 11 residues. This sample stems from a study of early T cells in non-severe SARS-CoV-2 infection. Study background: Sequencing of bulk RNA from unsorted whole blood was done, without chain pairing.

Sequencing was performed on whole blood. The source is an adult who was a healthcare worker with PCR-confirmed SARS-CoV-2 infection or an uninfected control (not recorded which). The genes are TRBV27 and TRBJ1-4, with D possibly matching TRBD1 (5 bases). The CDR3 region is CALKGDEKLFF. DNA of the CDR3: TGTGCCCTAAAAGGGGATGAAAAACTGTTTTTT.